This T cell receptor (beta chain) stems from a study of CD8 T cells in ankylosing spondylitis. Overall study findings and caveats: Ankylosing spondylitis blood appeared to carry a characteristic TCR beta motif of roughly eight highly homologous variants. Reported data indicate significant enrichment of disease-linked clones within matched ankylosing spondylitis synovial fluid.

In regard to this clonotype: Its specificity is unknown.

The CDR3 is made up of 13 amino acids. Germline V gene lookup returns CDR1 SEHNR and CDR2 FQNEAQ (reference sequence). Trimming left V 5 bases short and J 7 bases short, with 14 bases between. Preparation of TCR beta libraries was done by quantitative 5'-RACE with molecular barcodes. TCRdb reanalysed the 5' RACE reads using MiXCR and keeps one entry per CDR3 protein. The repertoire holds hundreds of thousands of distinct CDR3 sequences, 12% seen once, with roughly 0.51% in the top ten. The sequence came from a male donor with ankylosing spondylitis. The chain combines TRBV7-9 with TRBJ1-1; possibly TRBD1 for D (6 bases). Sequencing was performed on blood, either unsorted or a sorted T cell fraction (not recorded which). The CDR3 bases are TGTGCCAGCAGCCGGACAGCTGAGGATGAAGCTTTCTTT. It yields the protein CASSRTAEDEAFF.